The present entry profiles one T cell receptor (beta chain) with its context. This sample is part of a study of blood T cell repertoires in COVID-19. As for the study in general: Sites across the United States, Italy and Spain contributed samples from acute and convalescent COVID-19. From T cells, B-cell-depleted T cells, or PBMCs came the material, which was cDNA or gDNA.

The CDR3 runs 15 residues. CDR1 is SEHNR and CDR2 is FQNEAQ in the germline V gene (reference sequence). Trimming removed 5 bases at V and 5 bases at J, with 18 bases between. Original handling: Reference gene primer amplification gave estimated nucleated cell counts. Method: immunoSEQ multiplex PCR; TCRdb's copy keeps in-frame clones and lacks some. Clonal size and the V and J genes are those of that table, whereas D and trimming came from the DNA. Here the sample spans roughly 41,000 clones, 85% being singletons. Sequenced input: peripheral blood. The source is a man aged 50 or older with active COVID-19. The rearrangement uses TRBV7-9 and TRBJ2-5; maybe TRBD2 (7 bases). CDR3 protein: CASSPPGGSGETQYF. CDR3 DNA: TGTGCCAGCAGCCCGCCGGGGGGCTCGGGTGAGACCCAGTACTTC. Full variable domain (outside the CDR3, taken from reference TRBV7-9 and TRBJ2-5): DTGVSQNPRHKITKRGQNVTFRCDPISEHNRLYWYRQTLGQGPEFLTYFQNEAQLEKSRLLSDRFSAERPKGSFSTLEIQRTEQGDSAMYLCASSPPGGSGETQYFGPGTRLLVL.